This T cell receptor beta chain was observed in a study of CD8+ T cells in alopecia areata. RNA, once extracted, was reverse transcribed into cDNA for use as the sequencing template. Libraries were prepared by immunoSEQ multiplex PCR; TCRdb keeps only in-frame clonotypes and omits some of them. The repertoire holds about 120,000 clones, with around 58% as singletons. The treatment denotes: oral pan-JAK inhibitor, 5-10 mg twice daily. The study's findings and limits: Tofacitinib produced a significant decrease in scalp clonality and in expanded CD8+ clones among the top 100. Whereas mice showed it more clearly, TCR sharing across patients was murkier, possibly because of HLA. Alphabeta T cells residing in normal skin are also sequenced in scalp samples.

V lost 5 bases and J 7 bases, leaving 20 bases between the germline ends. This CDR3 spans 14 amino acids. Germline-derived CDR1 and CDR2 are SQVTM and ANQGSEA. Regarding this clone: No antigen is known for it.

The TCR originated in a human donor with alopecia areata. The chain has TRBV29-1 and TRBJ1-2; D uncertain. The source was CD8+ T cells sorted from blood, collected at week 4, from a patient treated with tofacitinib. The chain's CDR3 is CSVPIGPGSPGYTF. CDR3 nucleotide sequence: TGCAGCGTTCCCATCGGACCGGGGTCTCCTGGCTACACCTTC. Together with reference TRBV29-1 and TRBJ1-2, the CDR3 gives the full variable domain: SAVISQKPSRDICQRGTSLTIQCQVDSQVTMMFWYRQQPGQSLTLIATANQGSEATYESGFVIDKFPISRPNLTFSTLTVSNMSPEDSSIYLCSVPIGPGSPGYTFGSGTRLTVV.